The next 16 T cell receptor beta chains were all read from a single sample in a study of blood T cell repertoires in COVID-19. Using immunoSEQ multiplex PCR, the repertoire was profiled, and TCRdb retains in-frame clones only, with some absent. Of over 200,000 clones listed, around 80% are singletons. Sequencing was performed on PBMCs or T cells enriched from blood (not recorded which). All receptors derive from a man aged 40-55 years who had recovered from COVID-19.

The chain recombines TRBV30 with TRBJ1-3; 10 bases match TRBD1. The V gene's germline CDR1 is GTSNPN and CDR2 SVGIG (reference sequence). This CDR3 contains 13 residues. V shed 3 bases, J shed 10 bases, and the junction held 6 bases outside the gene matches. CDR3: CAWRGQGLITIYF. The CDR3 nucleotides are TGTGCCTGGAGGGGACAGGGGCTGATAACCATATATTTT.

Of note for this clone: A read error may produce the germline difference seen at one junction end. In DNA form, the CDR3 reads TGTGCCAGCTCACCAGGACAGGGTTGGAACGCCGGGGAGCTGTTTTTT. Protein sequence: CASSPGQGWNAGELFF. The chain recombines TRBV18 with TRBJ2-2; 8 bases map to TRBD1. The CDR3 is 16 amino acids. Germline CDR1 KGHSH, CDR2 LQKENI.

Only a few counts were recorded for this clone. This chain joins TRBV4-1 and TRBJ1-4, with 10 bases matching TRBD1. The CDR3 runs to 15 residues. The V segment lost 0 bases and the J segment 10 bases; nucleotides outside the gene matches: 5. CDR1 MGHRA and CDR2 YSYEKL come from the germline V gene. The CDR3, as DNA: TGCGCCAGCAGCCAAGATCGCGACAGGGGGCGAAAACTGTTTTTT. Translating gives CASSQDRDRGRKLFF.

This clone was seen a single time. V is TRBV9 and J is TRBJ1-1; 7 positions agree with TRBD1. The CDR3 sequence is 14 residues long. Germline lookup yields CDR1 SGDLS and CDR2 YYNGEE. The ends lost 3 bases at V and 1 base at J; junction bases unmatched: 3. The CDR3 nucleotides are TGTGCCAGCAGCGCCCGGGACAGGAACACTGAAGCTTTCTTT. This encodes CASSARDRNTEAFF.

The CDR3 DNA follows: TGTGCCAGCACCGAAACGGGACAGAAACTACCGTCAATGTTTTTT. Amino acids: CASTETGQKLPSMFF. The V and J genes are TRBV7-9 and TRBJ1-4; 7 nucleotides match TRBD1. J was trimmed by 15 bases and V by 7 bases; bases with no gene match: 20. Germline CDR1 SEHNR, CDR2 FQNEAQ (reference sequence). The CDR3 spans 15 residues.

A few counts support this clone. The chain employs TRBV16 and TRBJ2-1, with TRBD1 as a possible D gene (6 bases). The CDR3 covers 15 residues. Germline assignment: CDR1 KGHSY and CDR2 FQNENV. V gave up 4 bases and J gave up 9 bases, with 19 bases separating them. The CDR3 DNA reads TGTGCCAGCAGCCGACAGGACGGTCGAAGCGGTGAGCAGTTCTTC. Residues: CASSRQDGRSGEQFF.

The chain couples TRBV16 to TRBJ1-4, with D possibly TRBD1 on 6 matching bases. The germline V gene has CDR1 KGHSY and CDR2 FQNENV. Trimming left V 1 base short and J 2 bases short, with 11 bases between. This CDR3 has 16 residues. The CDR3 nucleotides read TGTGCCAGCAGCCAATTTAGGGGACACACTAATGAAAAACTGTTTTTT. This translates into CASSQFRGHTNEKLFF.

This chain uses TRBV7-6 with TRBJ2-7; the D gene is possibly TRBD1 (5 bases). The germline CDR1 and CDR2 sequences are SGHVS and FNYEAQ. This CDR3 has 16 amino acids. V gave up 5 bases and J gave up 2 bases, with 19 bases separating them. DNA of the CDR3: TGTGCCAGCAGCACCCAATTTCGAGACAGCACCTACGAGCAGTACTTC. Translation: CASSTQFRDSTYEQYF.

The rearrangement uses TRBV4-3 and TRBJ2-3; 11 nucleotides match TRBD2. The germline V gene encodes CDR1 LGHNA and CDR2 YSLEER. This CDR3 comprises 17 residues. The V gene end was trimmed by 1 base and the J gene end by 6 bases; junction bases not matched to a gene: 9. The CDR3 sequence is CASSQVLAGGESDTQYF. The DNA of the CDR3 is TGCGCCAGCAGCCAAGTGCTAGCGGGGGGTGAGTCCGATACGCAGTATTTT.

The chain carries TRBV9 and TRBJ2-3; 7 positions match TRBD1. CDR3 length equals 13 residues. With V trimmed by 4 bases and J by 5 bases, 4 bases remained unmatched. Germline lookup yields CDR1 SGDLS and CDR2 YYNGEE. The CDR3 protein is CASSIGQEDTQYF. CDR3 coding DNA: TGTGCCAGCAGCATCGGACAGGAAGATACGCAGTATTTT.

The V gene is TRBV18, the J gene TRBJ1-6, with D possibly TRBD1 on 6 matching bases. V gave up 5 bases and J gave up 7 bases, with 15 bases separating them. Germline V gene data show CDR1 as KGHSH and CDR2 as LQKENI. CDR3 length equals 15 residues. The CDR3 nucleotides read TGTGCCAGCTCATCCAACAGGGCCGAGAATTCACCCCTCCACTTT. Its translation is CASSSNRAENSPLHF.

The gene calls are TRBV9 and TRBJ2-1; 7 bases line up with TRBD2. This CDR3 region has 16 residues. From germline, CDR1 is SGDLS and CDR2 YYNGEE. V shed 0 bases and J 2 bases; nucleotides not matched to a gene: 5. CDR3 protein: CASSVGLADAYNEQFF. CDR3 coding DNA: TGTGCCAGCAGCGTAGGGCTAGCGGACGCCTACAATGAGCAGTTCTTC.

This chain joins TRBV18 and TRBJ2-1, with TRBD2 identical over 7 bases. Germline CDR1 is KGHSH and CDR2 is LQKENI. This CDR3 region has 15 residues. Unmatched junction bases numbered 6, after V lost 3 bases and J lost 4 bases. CDR3 DNA: TGTGCCAGCTCACCGGCGGGACTACTATACAATGAGCAGTTCTTC. Translation gives CASSPAGLLYNEQFF.

The V gene is TRBV7-2, the J gene TRBJ2-1; no firm D call. Trimming shortened V by 5 bases and J by 8 bases, and 13 bases separated the two germline ends. Germline CDR1 reads SGHTA; CDR2 reads FQGNSA. This CDR3 comprises 13 residues. The CDR3 DNA is TGTGCCAGCAGCCCCTCGTCAGAAGATGAGCAGTTCTTC. Amino acid sequence: CASSPSSEDEQFF.

This sequence joins TRBV6-2 or TRBV6-3 and TRBJ1-5; the D gene is possibly TRBD1 (5 bases). V lost 2 bases and J 3 bases, leaving 8 bases between the germline ends. The germline V gene has CDR1 MNHEY and CDR2 SVGEGT. The CDR3 length is 14 residues. CDR3 protein: CASSYAGPNQPQHF. DNA for the CDR3: TGTGCCAGCAGTTACGCGGGACCCAATCAGCCCCAGCATTTT.

This clone appeared once. The J gene is TRBJ1-2, the V gene TRBV5-1; 8 bases align to TRBD1. The CDR3 is 12 amino acids. V lost 8 bases and J lost 8; bases outside the gene matches: 8. The germline CDR1 and CDR2 sequences are SGHRS and YFSETQ. The chain's CDR3 is CASSTGEGGYTF. The CDR3 nucleotides are TGCGCCAGTTCGACAGGGGAAGGGGGCTACACCTTC. Drawing the rest from reference TRBV5-1 and TRBJ1-2, the complete variable domain is KAGVTQTPRYLIKTRGQQVTLSCSPISGHRSVSWYQQTPGQGLQFLFEYFSETQRNKGNFPGRFSGRQFSNSRSEMNVSTLELGDSALYLCASSTGEGGYTFGSGTRLTVV.